Following are 15 T cell receptor beta chains from one sample sequenced in a study of blood T cell repertoires in COVID-19. Sequencing was performed with immunoSEQ multiplex PCR; in TCRdb, only in-frame clones are kept and a portion is missing. The sample has 300,000 to 400,000 clones, approximately 87% seen once; the top ten hold 0.95% to 1%. The sample was PBMCs or T cells enriched from blood (not recorded which). Receptors were obtained from a woman aged 30 to 39 with acute COVID-19.

DNA for the CDR3: TGTGCCAGCAGCTTCACCGGGACTAGCGGGGGGACCTCCTACGAGCAGTACTTC. Protein product: CASSFTGTSGGTSYEQYF. V usage is TRBV7-2 and J usage is TRBJ2-7; 15 bases fit TRBD2. The CDR3 loop spans 18 amino acids. Germline-derived CDR1 and CDR2 are SGHTA and FQGNSA. V shed 3 bases and J 0 bases; nucleotides not matched to a gene: 6.

The chain recombines TRBV2 with TRBJ1-5; TRBD1 aligns across 8 bases. Germline CDR1 is SNHLY and CDR2 is FYNNEI. The trim removed 7 bases at V and 3 bases at J, leaving 14 bases unmatched. The CDR3 runs 17 residues. In DNA, the CDR3 is TGTGCCAGCATGTTATCGAAACAGGGGGGGGTCAATCAGCCCCAGCATTTT. Translating gives CASMLSKQGGVNQPQHF.

The V gene is TRBV7-6, the J gene TRBJ2-1; TRBD1 is a possible D gene (8 bases). Per the germline V gene, CDR1 is SGHVS and CDR2 is FNYEAQ. This CDR3 has 15 amino acids. Trimming shortened V by 5 bases and J by 6 bases, and 17 bases separated the two germline ends. The CDR3 reads CASSGQGTGGNEQFF. DNA of the CDR3: TGTGCCAGCAGCGGACAGGGCACGGGGGGCAATGAGCAGTTCTTC.

The V call is TRBV5-4, the J call TRBJ1-1; a possible D gene is TRBD1 (6 bases). The V end was cut by 3 bases, the J end by 3 bases, with 15 bases between. The CDR3 length is 15 residues. Germline-derived CDR1 and CDR2 are SGHNT and YYREEE (reference sequence). The CDR3 nucleotides are TGTGCCAGCAGCTCGATTCAACAGGGATACACTGAAGCTTTCTTT. Translated, it gives CASSSIQQGYTEAFF.

The V and J genes are TRBV12-5 and TRBJ1-3; no firm D call. This CDR3 spans 14 amino acids. CDR1 is LGHNT, CDR2 FRNRAP, per germline. V was trimmed by 9 bases and J by 2 bases, leaving 14 bases between them. The CDR3, as DNA: TGTGCTAGCCGTCCTATCGGGGCTGGAAACACCATATATTTT. The encoded protein is CASRPIGAGNTIYF.

V is TRBV3-1 (or the pseudogene TRBV3-2) and J is TRBJ1-6; TRBD1 matches 7 bases. CDR1 LGHDT and CDR2 YNNKEL come from the germline V gene (reference sequence). The CDR3 totals 17 residues. V shed 3 bases, J shed 8 bases, and the junction held 13 bases outside the gene matches. The CDR3, as DNA: TGTGCCAGCAGCCACCGGGACAGCATATTGGCAGATTCACCCCTCCACTTT. Protein product: CASSHRDSILADSPLHF.

This clone was counted a single time. The chain links TRBV9 to TRBJ2-1; TRBD2 matches at 7 bases. The junction had 10 bases not matched to a gene; V was cut back by 2 bases and J by 8 bases. CDR1 and CDR2 (germline): SGDLS, YYNGEE. The CDR3 sequence is 15 residues long. The CDR3 coding sequence is TGTGCCAGCAGCGTGGGGGGGTCAGGGTCGGATGAGCAGTTCTTC. Translating it yields CASSVGGSGSDEQFF.

This clone turned up a few times. The chain joins TRBV3-1 (or the pseudogene TRBV3-2) to TRBJ2-7; TRBD1 matches 9 bases. The length of the CDR3 is 14 residues. Trimming cost V 3 bases and J 3 bases; bases outside gene matches: 3. Germline CDR1 and CDR2: LGHDT and YNNKEL (reference sequence). DNA of the CDR3: TGTGCCAGCAGCCATATGACAGGGGGCTACGAGCAGTACTTC. Protein sequence: CASSHMTGGYEQYF.

The chain employs TRBV24-1 and TRBJ1-2; D ambiguous. CDR1 and CDR2 from the germline V gene are KGHDR and SFDVKD. The V end lost 2 bases, the J end lost 2 bases, and 14 bases lay between the germline ends. This CDR3 region has 16 residues. The CDR3: CATSDSERAPNYGYTF. The CDR3, as DNA: TGTGCCACCAGTGATTCGGAGCGAGCCCCGAACTATGGCTACACCTTC.

Details on this clone: This CDR3 is also generated by other DNA sequences in the sample. The genes are TRBV30 and TRBJ1-2; no reliable D call. From germline, CDR1 is GTSNPN and CDR2 SVGIG (reference sequence). V lost 0 bases and J lost 4, with 6 bases in between. The CDR3 is made up of 12 amino acids. CDR3 protein: CAWSVQVYGYTF. CDR3 nucleotide sequence: TGTGCCTGGAGTGTTCAGGTCTATGGCTACACCTTC.

This sequence joins TRBV24-1 and TRBJ2-5, with D unresolved. The CDR3 loop spans 13 amino acids. The V end was cut by 3 bases, the J end by 2 bases, with 6 bases between. CDR1 is KGHDR, CDR2 SFDVKD, per germline. The CDR3 region is CATSDPGQETQYF. CDR3 bases: TGTGCCACCAGTGATCCCGGGCAAGAGACCCAGTACTTC.

This rearrangement joins TRBV5-1 to TRBJ1-2, with D possibly TRBD1 on 6 matching bases. V dropped 2 bases and J dropped 3 bases, with 11 bases sitting between them. There are 14 residues in the CDR3. Germline lookup yields CDR1 SGHRS and CDR2 YFSETQ. The CDR3 loop reads CASSFGDTHYGYTF. The CDR3 nucleotides read TGCGCCAGCAGCTTTGGGGACACTCACTATGGCTACACCTTC. The full variable domain, completed using reference TRBV5-1 and TRBJ1-2, is KAGVTQTPRYLIKTRGQQVTLSCSPISGHRSVSWYQQTPGQGLQFLFEYFSETQRNKGNFPGRFSGRQFSNSRSEMNVSTLELGDSALYLCASSFGDTHYGYTFGSGTRLTVV.

Here the CDR3 DNA reads TGTGCCAGCAGCTTATACCCGGGAGGGGGCACTGAAGCTTTCTTT. It yields the protein CASSLYPGGGTEAFF. V is TRBV7-2 and J is TRBJ1-1, with D possibly TRBD1 on 6 matching bases. Germline CDR1 SGHTA, CDR2 FQGNSA. V was trimmed by 2 bases and J by 4 bases, leaving 14 bases between them. This CDR3 contains 15 residues.

The chain joins TRBV7-2 to TRBJ1-2; 8 bases are a match to TRBD1. Germline V lookup: CDR1 SGHTA, CDR2 FQGNSA. With V trimmed by 1 base and J by 7 bases, 8 bases remained unmatched. The CDR3 contains 15 residues. The CDR3, as DNA: TGTGCCAGCAGCTTAGGGAGGACAGGGAGGCGTGGCTACACCTTC. It encodes CASSLGRTGRRGYTF.

The chain has TRBV19 and TRBJ2-7, with D perhaps matching TRBD1 (6 bases). Trimming left V 5 bases short and J 1 base short, with 18 bases between. This CDR3 spans 16 amino acids. CDR1 LNHDA and CDR2 SQIVND come from the germline V gene (reference sequence). The CDR3 DNA follows: TGTGCCAGTAGTCTCAGTTCAGGTGGACAGTCCTACGAGCAGTACTTC. Translated: CASSLSSGGQSYEQYF.